The 5 T cell receptor beta chains reported below all come from one sample, sequenced in a study of post-analysis software for immune sequencing data. Regarding the study as a whole: Comparison of patients with controls showed 5 or 6 TRBV segments more frequent in patients, TRBV5-6, TRBV5-1 and TRBV20-1 among them.

cDNA libraries for TCR beta contained unique molecular identifiers. A single record per CDR3 protein comes from TCRdb applying MiXCR to the PCR reads. The sample shows 380,000 or so distinct CDR3 sequences, roughly 38% of them seen only once. The antigens of these receptors remain unknown. The sample consisted of blood. The origin of the receptors is a girl aged 10 to 17 with multiple sclerosis.

A word on this clonotype: A much bigger clone sits one base away, suggesting this may be a read error. The chain combines TRBV4-1 with TRBJ2-7; 7 bases fit TRBD1. Germline V gene lookup returns CDR1 MGHRA and CDR2 YSYEKL. This CDR3 is 14 amino acids long. DNA for the CDR3: TGCGCCGGCAGCCAATATAACGACAGGGAGCAGCAGTACTTC. Translated: CAGSQYNDREQQYF.

The CDR3 spells CASSLDRQGSADTQYF. CDR3 DNA: TGCGCCAGCAGCCTCGATAGACAGGGATCGGCAGATACGCAGTATTTT. V and J are TRBV5-1 and TRBJ2-3, with 7 bases fitting TRBD1. The V gene end was trimmed by 4 bases and the J gene end by 4 bases; junction bases not matched to a gene: 12. Germline CDR1 and CDR2: SGHRS and YFSETQ. This CDR3 contains 16 residues.

Only a few counts were recorded for this clonotype. The chain links TRBV4-1 to TRBJ2-3, with no clear D. The ends were cut back, 3 bases at V and 5 bases at J, with 9 bases in the middle. CDR3 length: 13 residues. The V gene's germline CDR1 is MGHRA and CDR2 YSYEKL. As DNA, the CDR3 is TGCGCCAGCAGCCATGTCGTACGAGATACGCAGTATTTT. This codes for CASSHVVRDTQYF.

The chain combines TRBV20-1 with TRBJ2-1; D not resolved. The V end was cut by 6 bases, the J end by 9 bases, with 18 bases between. Germline values: CDR1 DFQATT, CDR2 SNEGSKA (reference sequence). The CDR3 has 13 amino acids. The CDR3 spells CSAWLEGGGEQFF. CDR3 nucleotides: TGCAGTGCCTGGTTAGAAGGTGGCGGTGAGCAGTTCTTC.

The chain is built from TRBV6-6 and TRBJ2-3; TRBD2 might be the D (5 bases). V was clipped by 4 bases and J by 5 bases, with 19 bases between them. Germline assignment: CDR1 MNHNY and CDR2 SVGAGI (reference sequence). The CDR3 runs to 16 residues. The CDR3 region is CASSCSSQTEGDTQYF. The CDR3 nucleotides read TGTGCCAGCAGTTGCTCGTCACAGACCGAGGGAGATACGCAGTATTTT.